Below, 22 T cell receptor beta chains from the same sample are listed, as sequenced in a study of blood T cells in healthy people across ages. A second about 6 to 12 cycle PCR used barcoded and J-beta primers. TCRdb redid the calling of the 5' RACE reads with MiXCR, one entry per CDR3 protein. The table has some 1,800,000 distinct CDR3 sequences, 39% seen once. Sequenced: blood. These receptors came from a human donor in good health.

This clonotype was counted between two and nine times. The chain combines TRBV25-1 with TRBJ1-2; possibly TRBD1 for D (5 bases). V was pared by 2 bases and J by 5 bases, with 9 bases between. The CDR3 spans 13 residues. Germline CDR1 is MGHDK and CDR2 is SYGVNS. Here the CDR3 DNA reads TGTGCCAGCAGTGAACAGGGAGCTTATGGCTACACCTTC. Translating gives CASSEQGAYGYTF.

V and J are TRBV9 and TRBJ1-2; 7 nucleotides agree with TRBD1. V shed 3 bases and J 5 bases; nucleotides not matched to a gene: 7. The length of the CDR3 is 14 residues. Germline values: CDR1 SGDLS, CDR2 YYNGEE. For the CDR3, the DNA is TGTGCCAGCAGCGGAACCCCGACAGGGTATGGCTACACCTTC. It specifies CASSGTPTGYGYTF.

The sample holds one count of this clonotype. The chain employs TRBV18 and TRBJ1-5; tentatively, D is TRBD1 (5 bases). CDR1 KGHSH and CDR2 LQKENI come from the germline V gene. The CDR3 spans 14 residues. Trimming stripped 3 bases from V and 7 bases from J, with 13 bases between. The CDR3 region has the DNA TGTGCCAGCTCACCTCAAGGGGTTGACCAGCCCCAGCATTTT. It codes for CASSPQGVDQPQHF.

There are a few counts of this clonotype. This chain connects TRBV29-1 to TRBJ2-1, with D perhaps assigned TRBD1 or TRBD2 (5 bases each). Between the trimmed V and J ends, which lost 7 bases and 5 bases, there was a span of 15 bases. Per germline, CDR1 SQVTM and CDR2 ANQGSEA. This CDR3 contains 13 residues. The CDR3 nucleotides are TGCAGCGCCAACCGGGGCCAGGACAATGAGCAGTTCTTC. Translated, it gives CSANRGQDNEQFF.

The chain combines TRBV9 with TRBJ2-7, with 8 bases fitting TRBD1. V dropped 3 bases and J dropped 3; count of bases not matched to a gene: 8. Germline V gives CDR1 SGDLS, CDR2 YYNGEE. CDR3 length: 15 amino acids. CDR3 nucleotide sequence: TGTGCCAGCAGCGAACGCGACAGGGGAAACTACGAGCAGTACTTC. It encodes CASSERDRGNYEQYF.

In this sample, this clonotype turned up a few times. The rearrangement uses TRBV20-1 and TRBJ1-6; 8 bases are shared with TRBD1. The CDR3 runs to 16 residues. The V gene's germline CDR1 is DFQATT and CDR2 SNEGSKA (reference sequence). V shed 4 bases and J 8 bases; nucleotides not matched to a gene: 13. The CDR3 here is CSAKQSRQGRHSPLHF. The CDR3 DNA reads TGCAGTGCTAAACAATCGAGACAGGGGCGTCATTCACCCCTCCACTTT.

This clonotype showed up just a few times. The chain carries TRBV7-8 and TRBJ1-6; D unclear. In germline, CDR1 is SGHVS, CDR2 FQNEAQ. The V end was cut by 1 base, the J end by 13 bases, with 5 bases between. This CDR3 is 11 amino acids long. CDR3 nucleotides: TGTGCCAGCAGCTTAGATAAGCCCCTCCACTTT. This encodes CASSLDKPLHF.

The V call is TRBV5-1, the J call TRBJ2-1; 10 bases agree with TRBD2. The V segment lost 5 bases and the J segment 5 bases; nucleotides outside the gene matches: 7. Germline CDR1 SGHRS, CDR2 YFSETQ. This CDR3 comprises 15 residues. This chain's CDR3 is CASRIAGGPNNEQFF. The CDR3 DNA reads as TGCGCCAGCAGGATAGCGGGGGGCCCAAACAATGAGCAGTTCTTC.

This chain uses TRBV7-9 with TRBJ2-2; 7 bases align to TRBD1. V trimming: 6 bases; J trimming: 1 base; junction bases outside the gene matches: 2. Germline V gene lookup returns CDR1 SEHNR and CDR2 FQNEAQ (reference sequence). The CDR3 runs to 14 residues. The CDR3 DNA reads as TGTGCCAGCAGGGACAGGTTGAACACCGGGGAGCTGTTTTTT. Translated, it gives CASRDRLNTGELFF.

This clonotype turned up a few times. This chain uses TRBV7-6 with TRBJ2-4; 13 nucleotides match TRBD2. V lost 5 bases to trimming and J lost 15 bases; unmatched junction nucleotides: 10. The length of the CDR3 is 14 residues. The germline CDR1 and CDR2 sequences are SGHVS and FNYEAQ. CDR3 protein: CASSPDTGLAGRYF. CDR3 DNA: TGTGCCAGCAGCCCCGACACGGGACTAGCGGGGAGGTACTTC.

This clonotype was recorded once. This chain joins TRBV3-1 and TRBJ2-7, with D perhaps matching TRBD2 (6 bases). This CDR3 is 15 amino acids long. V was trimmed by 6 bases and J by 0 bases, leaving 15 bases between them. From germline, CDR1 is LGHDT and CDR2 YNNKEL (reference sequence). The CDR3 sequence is CASSLPGLGSYEQYF. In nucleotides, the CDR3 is TGTGCCAGCAGTTTACCGGGACTGGGCTCCTACGAGCAGTACTTC.

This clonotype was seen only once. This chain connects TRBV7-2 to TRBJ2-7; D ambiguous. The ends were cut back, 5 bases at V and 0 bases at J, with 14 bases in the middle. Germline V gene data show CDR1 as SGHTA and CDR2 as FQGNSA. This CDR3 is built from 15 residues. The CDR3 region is CASSPRNVRSYEQYF. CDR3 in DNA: TGTGCCAGCAGCCCGAGGAACGTACGCTCCTACGAGCAGTACTTC.

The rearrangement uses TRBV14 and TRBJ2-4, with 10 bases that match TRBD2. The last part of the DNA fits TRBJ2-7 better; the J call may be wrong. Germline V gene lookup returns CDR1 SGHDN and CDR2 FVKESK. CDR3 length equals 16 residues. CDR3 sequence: CASSQVSSGTSDEQYF. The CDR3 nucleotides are TGTGCCAGCAGCCAAGTAAGCTCCGGGACTAGCGACGAGCAGTACTTC.

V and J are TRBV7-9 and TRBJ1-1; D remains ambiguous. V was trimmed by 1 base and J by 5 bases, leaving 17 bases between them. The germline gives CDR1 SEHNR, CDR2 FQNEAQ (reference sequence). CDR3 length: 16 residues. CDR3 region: CASSLESWSDGTEAFF. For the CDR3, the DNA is TGTGCCAGCAGCTTAGAAAGCTGGTCCGACGGTACTGAAGCTTTCTTT.

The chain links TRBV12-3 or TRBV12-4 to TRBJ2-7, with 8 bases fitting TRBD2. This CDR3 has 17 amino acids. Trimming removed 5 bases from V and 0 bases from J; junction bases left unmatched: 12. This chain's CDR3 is CASSRDFAGGSSYEQYF. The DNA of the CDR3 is TGTGCCAGCAGTCGAGACTTCGCGGGGGGAAGCTCCTACGAGCAGTACTTC.

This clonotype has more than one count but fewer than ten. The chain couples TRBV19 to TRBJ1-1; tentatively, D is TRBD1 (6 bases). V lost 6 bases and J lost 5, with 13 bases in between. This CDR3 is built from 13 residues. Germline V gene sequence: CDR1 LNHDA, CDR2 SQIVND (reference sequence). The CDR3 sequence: CASSSSGDTEAFF. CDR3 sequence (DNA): TGTGCCAGTAGCTCGTCAGGGGATACTGAAGCTTTCTTT.

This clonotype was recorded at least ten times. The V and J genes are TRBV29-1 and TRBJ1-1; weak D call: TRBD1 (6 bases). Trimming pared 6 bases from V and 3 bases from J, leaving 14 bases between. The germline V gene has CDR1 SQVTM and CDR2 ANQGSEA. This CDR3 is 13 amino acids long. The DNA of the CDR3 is TGCAGCGTCAACAGGGCCGGGGACACTGAAGCTTTCTTT. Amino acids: CSVNRAGDTEAFF.

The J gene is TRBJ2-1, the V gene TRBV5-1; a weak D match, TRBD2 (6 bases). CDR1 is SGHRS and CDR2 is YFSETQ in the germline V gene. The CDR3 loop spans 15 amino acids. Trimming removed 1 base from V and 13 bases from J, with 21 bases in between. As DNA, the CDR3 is TGCGCCAGCAGCTTGATAACAGTCTCGGGAGAGACCCAGTTCTTC. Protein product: CASSLITVSGETQFF.

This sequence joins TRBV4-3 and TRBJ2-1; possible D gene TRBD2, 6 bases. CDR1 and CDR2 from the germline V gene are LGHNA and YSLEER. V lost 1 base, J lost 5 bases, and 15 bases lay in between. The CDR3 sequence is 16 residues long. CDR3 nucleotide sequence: TGCGCCAGCAGCCAAGGGGCTGCGGGGTACCACAATGAGCAGTTCTTC. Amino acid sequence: CASSQGAAGYHNEQFF.

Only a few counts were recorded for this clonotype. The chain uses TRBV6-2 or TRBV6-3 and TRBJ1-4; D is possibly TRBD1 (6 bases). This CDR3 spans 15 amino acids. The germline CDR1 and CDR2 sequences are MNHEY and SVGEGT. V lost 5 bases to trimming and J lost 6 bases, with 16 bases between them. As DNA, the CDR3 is TGTGCCAGCAGTCCTTGGACAGTGAACTATGAAAAACTGTTTTTT. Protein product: CASSPWTVNYEKLFF.

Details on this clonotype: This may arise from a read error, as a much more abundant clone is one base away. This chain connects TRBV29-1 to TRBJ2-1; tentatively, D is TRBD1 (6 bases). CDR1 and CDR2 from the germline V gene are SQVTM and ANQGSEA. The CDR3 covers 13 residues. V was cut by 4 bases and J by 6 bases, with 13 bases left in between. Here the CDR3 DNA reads TGCAGCGTTGGGACAGACCCCTGCAATGAGCAGTTCTTC. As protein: CSVGTDPCNEQFF.

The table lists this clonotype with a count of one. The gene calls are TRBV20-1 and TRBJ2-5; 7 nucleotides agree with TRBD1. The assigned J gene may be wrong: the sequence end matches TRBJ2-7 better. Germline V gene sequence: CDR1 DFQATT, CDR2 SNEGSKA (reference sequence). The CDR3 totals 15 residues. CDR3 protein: CSASPRQGFGYEQYF. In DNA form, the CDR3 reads TGCAGTGCTAGCCCCCGACAGGGTTTTGGCTACGAGCAGTACTTC.